One sample yielded the 31 T cell receptor beta chains listed below, sequenced in a study of Ad26.COV2.S vaccination and SARS-CoV-2 variants. Using immunoSEQ multiplex PCR, the repertoire was profiled, and TCRdb retains in-frame clones only, with some absent. The sample carries about 430,000 clones, approximately 90% recorded once. Treatment here: around 19 received Ad26.COV2.S at low or high dose, single or two shots; roughly five received placebo; per-sample allocation not given. Sampling took place 63 days after the first vaccine or placebo injection. The sequencing here drew on peripheral blood, taken in a trial of Ad26.COV2.S vaccine versus placebo. All receptors come from a person between 18 and 65 years old who received the Ad26.COV2.S COVID-19 vaccine or a placebo.

The V call is TRBV19, the J call TRBJ2-5; weak D call: TRBD2 (6 bases). The CDR3 is 14 residues long. Germline CDR1 LNHDA, CDR2 SQIVND (reference sequence). The V gene lost 6 bases and the J gene lost 5 bases, with 16 bases spanning the gap. CDR3 region: CASSRDSWEETQYF. The CDR3 coding sequence is TGTGCCAGTAGCAGGGACTCCTGGGAGGAGACCCAGTACTTC.

The chain links TRBV11-2 to TRBJ1-1; D not resolved. Germline V gene lookup returns CDR1 SGHAT and CDR2 FQNNGV. This CDR3 spans 13 amino acids. V gave up 1 base and J gave up 4 bases, with 7 bases separating them. The CDR3 coding sequence is TGTGCCAGCAGCTTAGGGGAAGGCACTGAAGCTTTCTTT. Translation: CASSLGEGTEAFF.

The gene calls are TRBV12-3 or TRBV12-4 and TRBJ1-2; 7 nucleotides agree with TRBD1. The CDR3 has 13 residues. Trimming took 5 bases from V and 8 from J; bases not matched to a gene: 8. DNA for the CDR3: TGTGCCAGCAGTCGACAGGGAGCAGAAGGCTACACCTTC. Translation: CASSRQGAEGYTF.

This chain uses TRBV11-2 with TRBJ1-4, with D possibly matching TRBD1 (6 bases). CDR1 is SGHAT and CDR2 is FQNNGV in the germline V gene. Between the trimmed V and J ends, which lost 4 bases and 5 bases, there was a span of 26 bases. The CDR3 has 19 residues. The CDR3 DNA reads as TGTGCCAGCAGCTCAATCAAAGGACAGAGGATTCCTTCCAATGAAAAACTGTTTTTT. It codes for CASSSIKGQRIPSNEKLFF.

This rearrangement joins TRBV6-2 or TRBV6-3 to TRBJ2-1; D call uncertain. V lost 1 base and J lost 7, with 11 bases in between. CDR3 length: 14 residues. The germline gives CDR1 MNHEY, CDR2 SVGEGT. The CDR3 nucleotides are TGTGCCAGCAGTTACTACGGCGGCAAAAATGAGCAGTTCTTC. Translation gives CASSYYGGKNEQFF.

The gene calls are TRBV9 and TRBJ2-7; weak D call: TRBD2 (6 bases). The CDR3 length is 14 residues. Germline V gives CDR1 SGDLS, CDR2 YYNGEE. V gave up 1 base and J gave up 5 bases, with 13 bases separating them. This CDR3 reads CASSVTGSLHEQYF. CDR3 in DNA: TGTGCCAGCAGCGTAACCGGGAGTCTTCACGAGCAGTACTTC. The full variable domain, rest sourced from reference TRBV9 and TRBJ2-7, is DSGVTQTPKHLITATGQRVTLRCSPRSGDLSVYWYQQSLDQGLQFLIQYYNGEERAKGNILERFSAQQFPDLHSELNLSSLELGDSALYFCASSVTGSLHEQYFGPGTRLTVT.

This CDR3 reads CATSTSKDGNTEAFF. The CDR3 DNA reads as TGTGCCACCAGCACCTCCAAGGACGGGAACACTGAAGCTTTCTTT. This chain joins TRBV15 and TRBJ1-1; D call uncertain. V lost 4 bases and J lost 1, with 13 bases in between. The length of the CDR3 is 15 residues. Germline-derived CDR1 and CDR2 are LNHNV and YYDKDF (reference sequence).

V usage is TRBV27 and J usage is TRBJ2-1, with a weak D call TRBD2 (6 bases). Germline V lookup: CDR1 MNHEY, CDR2 SMNVEV (reference sequence). CDR3 length equals 14 residues. V was shortened by 8 bases and J by 3 bases, with 14 bases between the two germline ends. The CDR3, as DNA: TGTGCCAGCCGGGACTTAATAAACTACAATGAGCAGTTCTTC. Its protein is CASRDLINYNEQFF.

The chain uses TRBV13 and TRBJ2-5; 7 bases match TRBD2. Looked up from germline, CDR1 is PRHDT and CDR2 is FYEKMQ (reference sequence). The CDR3 loop spans 14 amino acids. Germline trimming cut 1 base from V and 3 bases from J; bases unmatched to any gene: 2. The CDR3 is CASSLVAGEETQYF. CDR3 DNA sequence: TGTGCCAGCAGCTTAGTTGCGGGAGAAGAGACCCAGTACTTC.

The V gene is TRBV5-6, the J gene TRBJ2-3; maybe TRBD1 (5 bases). Germline CDR1 reads SGHDT; CDR2 reads YYEEEE. The CDR3 runs 14 residues. Trimming stripped 0 bases from V and 5 bases from J, with 10 bases between. For the CDR3, the DNA is TGTGCCAGCAGCTTGGGGCCACAGGAAGATACGCAGTATTTT. It codes for CASSLGPQEDTQYF.

This clone was seen a single time. CDR3 sequence: CASREAGISNTGELFF. In nucleotides, the CDR3 is TGTGCCAGCAGAGAAGCGGGAATTTCGAACACCGGGGAGCTGTTTTTT. This sequence joins TRBV25-1 and TRBJ2-2; 7 bases match TRBD2. Trimming removed 6 bases from V and 0 bases from J; junction bases left unmatched: 7. The CDR3 consists of 16 residues. The germline gives CDR1 MGHDK, CDR2 SYGVNS.

This chain joins TRBV5-1 and TRBJ2-2; 10 bases agree with TRBD2. Germline CDR1 reads SGHRS; CDR2 reads YFSETQ. The V segment lost 1 base and the J segment 5 bases; nucleotides outside the gene matches: 8. This CDR3 comprises 17 residues. CDR3 residues: CASSLTGTSDTTGELFF. Written as DNA, the CDR3 is TGCGCCAGCAGCTTGACCGGGACTAGCGACACAACCGGGGAGCTGTTTTTT.

By sample fraction, this clone is medium-sized. This chain connects TRBV27 to TRBJ2-1; 8 bases match TRBD2. The CDR3 consists of 14 residues. V dropped 5 bases and J dropped 4; count of bases not matched to a gene: 4. From germline, CDR1 is MNHEY and CDR2 SMNVEV (reference sequence). The CDR3 loop is CASSTGLEYNEQFF. CDR3 bases: TGTGCCAGCAGTACGGGACTAGAGTACAATGAGCAGTTCTTC.

The genes are TRBV6-2 or TRBV6-3 and TRBJ2-1; no clear D gene. The germline CDR1 and CDR2 sequences are MNHEY and SVGEGT. Trimming shortened V by 4 bases and J by 5 bases, and 9 bases separated the two germline ends. The CDR3 loop spans 13 amino acids. The CDR3 sequence: CASSSRPDNEQFF. In DNA, the CDR3 is TGTGCCAGCAGTTCCAGACCCGACAATGAGCAGTTCTTC.

The V call is TRBV6-2 or TRBV6-3, the J call TRBJ2-7; 7 positions match TRBD1. V was clipped by 0 bases and J by 1 base; unmatched bases: 3. CDR1 is MNHEY and CDR2 is SVGEGT in the germline V gene. The length of the CDR3 is 15 residues. CDR3: CASSYSLGQSYEQYF. Here the CDR3 DNA reads TGTGCCAGCAGTTACTCCCTGGGACAGTCCTACGAGCAGTACTTC.

The J gene is TRBJ2-7, the V gene TRBV5-4; D gene uncertain. CDR1 is SGHNT, CDR2 YYREEE, per germline (reference sequence). The CDR3 is 15 residues long. V was pared by 4 bases and J by 7 bases, with 21 bases between. CDR3 DNA: TGTGCCAGCAGCCAAGGACGGACCCTTCTCGGGGAGCAGTACTTC. Translation: CASSQGRTLLGEQYF.

This clone was counted once. This rearrangement joins TRBV7-2 to TRBJ2-7; D is undetermined. This CDR3 has 13 residues. Germline V lookup: CDR1 SGHTA, CDR2 FQGNSA. With 5 bases removed from V and 0 bases from J, the gap between germline ends came to 8 bases. Here the CDR3 reads CASSPYLSYEQYF. As DNA, the CDR3 is TGTGCCAGCAGCCCTTACCTCTCCTACGAGCAGTACTTC.

This chain uses TRBV24-1 with TRBJ1-2; 9 bases agree with TRBD1. CDR3 length equals 15 residues. CDR1 is KGHDR, CDR2 SFDVKD, per germline. The junction had 3 bases not matched to a gene; V was cut back by 3 bases and J by 2 bases. CDR3 loop: CATSDPGTGNYGYTF. Here the CDR3 DNA reads TGTGCCACCAGTGATCCGGGGACAGGGAACTATGGCTACACCTTC.

This rearrangement joins TRBV7-9 to TRBJ2-7; tentative D call: TRBD1 (6 bases). Germline V gives CDR1 SEHNR, CDR2 FQNEAQ (reference sequence). This CDR3 contains 15 residues. V gave up 5 bases and J gave up 2 bases, with 16 bases separating them. The DNA of the CDR3 is TGTGCCAGCAGCCTCCCCGGGACACCCCCCTACGAGCAGTACTTC. Translated, it gives CASSLPGTPPYEQYF.

The chain is built from TRBV6-5 and TRBJ2-7; 8 bases are a match to TRBD2. Germline CDR1 MNHEY, CDR2 SVGAGI. This CDR3 region has 15 residues. V shed 5 bases and J 3 bases; nucleotides not matched to a gene: 9. CDR3 protein: CASSPPGAGDYEQYF. The CDR3 DNA is TGTGCCAGCAGTCCCCCGGGAGCGGGGGACTACGAGCAGTACTTC.

The chain recombines TRBV28 with TRBJ2-1; D might be TRBD2 (5 bases). The CDR3 runs 16 residues. The V end lost 6 bases, the J end lost 2 bases, and 17 bases lay between the germline ends. Per the germline V gene, CDR1 is MDHEN and CDR2 is SYDVKM. The CDR3 sequence: CASSGISGSAYNEQFF. The CDR3 DNA follows: TGTGCCAGCAGCGGGATTTCGGGATCTGCCTACAATGAGCAGTTCTTC.

The V call is TRBV28, the J call TRBJ2-7, with D perhaps matching TRBD1 (8 bases). Germline lookup yields CDR1 MDHEN and CDR2 SYDVKM. V was trimmed by 7 bases and J by 4 bases, leaving 17 bases between them. The CDR3 sequence is 14 residues long. The CDR3 reads CASNSGQGGYEQYF. CDR3 nucleotide sequence: TGTGCCAGCAATTCCGGACAGGGAGGGTACGAGCAGTACTTC.

V gene TRBV15 combines with J gene TRBJ2-1; 11 bases align to TRBD2. V was clipped by 3 bases and J by 0 bases; unmatched bases: 16. The CDR3 has 21 amino acids. Germline V CDR1 and CDR2: LNHNV, YYDKDF (reference sequence). This chain's CDR3 is CATSSTHGSTSGRSSYNEQFF. CDR3 sequence (DNA): TGTGCCACCAGCAGTACCCATGGAAGCACTAGCGGGAGAAGCTCCTACAATGAGCAGTTCTTC.

The rearrangement links TRBV28 to TRBJ1-2; D gene ambiguous. Germline values: CDR1 MDHEN, CDR2 SYDVKM. This CDR3 contains 14 residues. V lost 4 bases to trimming and J lost 4 bases, with 13 bases between them. The DNA of the CDR3 is TGTGCCAGCAGTTATACCGACATGTTCTATGGCTACACCTTC. Protein sequence: CASSYTDMFYGYTF.

The genes are TRBV27 and TRBJ2-1, with 13 bases matching TRBD2. This CDR3 spans 18 amino acids. Trimming removed 8 bases from V and 1 base from J; junction bases left unmatched: 11. From germline, CDR1 is MNHEY and CDR2 SMNVEV (reference sequence). The CDR3 protein is CASSTSGRFDWSYNEQFF. The CDR3 nucleotides read TGTGCCAGCTCGACTAGCGGGAGGTTCGACTGGTCCTACAATGAGCAGTTCTTC.

The genes are TRBV18 and TRBJ2-7; TRBD2 matches at 9 bases. The CDR3 has 14 residues. The germline V gene encodes CDR1 KGHSH and CDR2 LQKENI. Trimming took 1 base from V and 5 from J; bases not matched to a gene: 3. The DNA for the CDR3 is TGTGCCAGCTCACCACTGCGGGAGGGCCACGAGCAGTACTTC. Amino acid sequence: CASSPLREGHEQYF.

The chain combines TRBV4-3 with TRBJ2-1; D may be TRBD2 (6 bases). Per the germline V gene, CDR1 is LGHNA and CDR2 is YSLEER. Trimming stripped 3 bases from V and 7 bases from J, with 13 bases between. The CDR3 covers 14 residues. CDR3 protein: CASSHSGTVNEQFF. CDR3 sequence (DNA): TGCGCCAGCAGCCATTCCGGGACTGTAAATGAGCAGTTCTTC.

This clone has a single count. Other DNA sequences of this sample code for an identical CDR3. The chain combines TRBV12-3 or TRBV12-4 with TRBJ2-6, with unresolved D. The length of the CDR3 is 13 residues. Trimming took off 3 bases at V and 1 base at J, with 1 base between the two ends. This chain's CDR3 is CASSFSGANVLTF. CDR3 in DNA: TGTGCCAGCAGTTTTTCTGGGGCCAACGTCCTGACTTTC.

V is TRBV27 and J is TRBJ1-1, with a weak D call TRBD1 (6 bases). The V gene's germline CDR1 is MNHEY and CDR2 SMNVEV (reference sequence). This CDR3 contains 14 residues. The germline V and J ends were trimmed by 11 bases and 1 base, with 17 bases remaining between them. The CDR3 loop reads CALRQDPRNTEAFF. The CDR3 DNA follows: TGTGCCCTACGACAGGACCCCCGGAACACTGAAGCTTTCTTT.

This clone was found a few times. The chain links TRBV6-5 to TRBJ2-3; perhaps TRBD2 as D (6 bases). Per the germline V gene, CDR1 is MNHEY and CDR2 is SVGAGI. Trimming left V 2 bases short and J 1 base short, with 10 bases between. CDR3 length equals 15 residues. The CDR3 protein is CASSYEVAGTDTQYF. The CDR3 coding sequence is TGTGCCAGCAGTTACGAGGTAGCGGGCACAGATACGCAGTATTTT.

The V and J genes are TRBV28 and TRBJ1-3, with 8 nucleotides matching TRBD1. CDR3 length: 15 residues. V trimming: 5 bases; J trimming: 0 bases; junction bases outside the gene matches: 3. Germline CDR1 and CDR2: MDHEN and SYDVKM. CDR3 protein: CASSRGTGSGNTIYF. The CDR3 region has the DNA TGTGCCAGCAGTCGAGGGACAGGCTCTGGAAACACCATATATTTT.